This entry lists 29 T cell receptor beta chains sequenced from one sample in a study of monozygotic twins with inflammatory bowel disease. Reprocessing the 5' RACE reads, TCRdb reports a single entry for every CDR3 protein and omits DNA. The sample holds about 330,000 distinct CDR3 sequences. The source material was blood. The receptor source for this set is a human donor with ulcerative colitis or Crohn's disease, or a healthy co-twin of an affected twin (not recorded which).

The CDR3 protein is CASSRRALNTEAFF. The gene calls are TRBV4-1 and TRBJ1-1. Looked up from germline, CDR1 is MGHRA and CDR2 is YSYEKL. This CDR3 region has 14 residues.

The rearrangement links TRBV12-3 or TRBV12-4 to TRBJ2-7; TCRdb gives TRBD2 as the D gene, but with no DNA this cannot be confirmed. The CDR3 contains 15 residues. The CDR3 loop is CASSPPVPGDYEQYF.

Here the CDR3 reads CSVEVGGPLEQYF. This chain uses TRBV29-1 with TRBJ2-7; TCRdb's D gene call, TRBD2, goes unchecked for lack of DNA. Germline loops: CDR1 SQVTM, CDR2 ANQGSEA. The CDR3 length is 13 residues.

The chain couples TRBV12-3 or TRBV12-4 to TRBJ2-5; the D call of TRBD1 rests on TCRdb alone, since no DNA is present to check it. This CDR3 region has 11 residues. CDR3 sequence reads: CASQRGEAQYF.

The chain carries TRBV6-2 or TRBV6-3 and TRBJ2-3; TCRdb's assignment of TRBD1 cannot be checked, as there is no DNA. CDR3 length equals 18 residues. Germline V gene lookup returns CDR1 MNHEY and CDR2 SVGEGT. Here the CDR3 reads CASSYSYHRGLGTDTQYF.

V is TRBV2 and J is TRBJ1-5; TCRdb designates TRBD1, a call that cannot be tested without DNA. CDR1 is SNHLY and CDR2 is FYNNEI in the germline V gene. The CDR3 covers 16 residues. The CDR3 loop is CASSERAQGPNQPQHF.

The gene calls are TRBV20-1 and TRBJ2-1. The CDR3 length is 13 residues. Germline assignment: CDR1 DFQATT and CDR2 SNEGSKA (reference sequence). The CDR3 loop reads CSARGSRNNEQFF.

V is TRBV18 and J is TRBJ2-5; the TCRdb call, TRBD1, lacks DNA for checking. The CDR3 loop spans 12 amino acids. The germline V gene has CDR1 KGHSH and CDR2 LQKENI. CDR3 in amino acids: CASSDREKTQYF. The full variable domain, completed using reference TRBV18 and TRBJ2-5, is NAGVMQNPRHLVRRRGQEARLRCSPMKGHSHVYWYRQLPEEGLKFMVYLQKENIIDESGMPKERFSAEFPKEGPSILRIQQVVRGDSAAYFCASSDREKTQYFGPGTRLLVL.

This sequence joins TRBV5-1 and TRBJ2-7; the D call from TCRdb, TRBD2, cannot be confirmed without DNA. Germline V CDR1 and CDR2: SGHRS, YFSETQ. The CDR3 consists of 18 residues. The CDR3 region is CASSLASLAGSRGYEQYF. Complete variable domain (other parts from reference TRBV5-1 and TRBJ2-7): KAGVTQTPRYLIKTRGQQVTLSCSPISGHRSVSWYQQTPGQGLQFLFEYFSETQRNKGNFPGRFSGRQFSNSRSEMNVSTLELGDSALYLCASSLASLAGSRGYEQYFGPGTRLTVT.

This chain joins TRBV5-1 and TRBJ2-2. CDR1 is SGHRS and CDR2 is YFSETQ in the germline V gene. The CDR3 contains 14 residues. The CDR3 here is CASSQASNTGELFF.

V gene TRBV3-1 combines with J gene TRBJ1-1; TCRdb proposes TRBD1, but this gene call is untestable without DNA. This CDR3 contains 16 residues. Germline V gives CDR1 LGHDT, CDR2 YNNKEL (reference sequence). The CDR3 spells CASSRPLNQGNTEAFF.

This rearrangement joins TRBV10-3 to TRBJ2-6; TCRdb indicates TRBD1, and absent DNA this call remains unverified. The CDR3 loop spans 16 amino acids. CDR1 and CDR2 from the germline V gene are ENHRY and SYGVKD. The CDR3 here is CAISPWLISGANVLTF.

The V call is TRBV15, the J call TRBJ2-7; without DNA, the TCRdb call of TRBD1 cannot be checked. Looked up from germline, CDR1 is LNHNV and CDR2 is YYDKDF (reference sequence). There are 15 residues in the CDR3. This CDR3 reads CATSITQGSIHEQYF.

The V and J genes are TRBV20-1 and TRBJ1-5; TCRdb's D call of TRBD1 is untestable without DNA. Germline loops: CDR1 DFQATT, CDR2 SNEGSKA (reference sequence). The CDR3 is made up of 18 amino acids. This CDR3 is CSAREPGQGRLFDQPQHF.

The rearrangement links TRBV10-2 to TRBJ2-3; no DNA is available, so the TRBD2 call from TCRdb remains unchecked. The CDR3 is 16 residues long. The germline V gene encodes CDR1 WSHSY and CDR2 SAAADI. CDR3 protein: CASSESLLAGIGTQYF.

The V gene is TRBV6-5, the J gene TRBJ2-3. Germline V lookup: CDR1 MNHEY, CDR2 SVGAGI. This CDR3 has 13 amino acids. This CDR3 is CASSMRVTDTQYF.

This sequence joins TRBV28 and TRBJ2-3; TCRdb names TRBD2, which stays unverified in the absence of DNA. Germline CDR1 reads MDHEN; CDR2 reads SYDVKM. The CDR3 sequence is 16 residues long. CDR3 sequence: CASSFGLAGGTDTQYF.

This sequence joins TRBV6-5 and TRBJ1-2; TCRdb's D call, TRBD1, is unchecked because there is no DNA. Looked up from germline, CDR1 is MNHEY and CDR2 is SVGAGI. CDR3 length: 14 amino acids. The CDR3 protein is CASSLSGGRVGYTF.

The rearrangement links TRBV12-3 or TRBV12-4 to TRBJ2-7; the D call of TRBD1 rests on TCRdb alone, since no DNA is present to check it. This CDR3 has 16 residues. This CDR3 is CASSPGRDRGDHEQYF.

The chain recombines TRBV20-1 with TRBJ2-1; absent DNA, TCRdb's TRBD2 call cannot be checked. CDR3 length: 15 residues. Per germline, CDR1 DFQATT and CDR2 SNEGSKA (reference sequence). The CDR3: CSARDLSSDANEQFF.

CDR3: CASSSSSSNYGYTF. The V gene is TRBV12-3 or TRBV12-4, the J gene TRBJ1-2. The CDR3 spans 14 residues.

The genes are TRBV5-4 and TRBJ2-5; absent DNA, TCRdb's TRBD2 call cannot be checked. There are 15 residues in the CDR3. CDR1 is SGHNT and CDR2 is YYREEE in the germline V gene (reference sequence). CDR3 sequence reads: CASSPTGLAYETQYF. Looking up the rest from reference TRBV5-4 and TRBJ2-5 gives the full variable domain: ETGVTQSPTHLIKTRGQQVTLRCSSQSGHNTVSWYQQALGQGPQFIFQYYREEENGRGNFPPRFSGLQFPNYSSELNVNALELDDSALYLCASSPTGLAYETQYFGPGTRLLVL.

The chain joins TRBV28 to TRBJ1-5. Germline CDR1 is MDHEN and CDR2 is SYDVKM. The CDR3 spans 16 residues. The CDR3 sequence is CASSFQPGSSNQPQHF. The full variable domain, in which reference TRBV28 and TRBJ1-5 provide the parts outside the CDR3, is DVKVTQSSRYLVKRTGEKVFLECVQDMDHENMFWYRQDPGLGLRLIYFSYDVKMKEKGDIPEGYSVSREKKERFSLILESASTNQTSMYLCASSFQPGSSNQPQHFGDGTRLSIL.

J is TRBJ2-1 and V is TRBV7-3. CDR1 is SGHTA, CDR2 FQGTGA, per germline. The CDR3 is made up of 12 amino acids. The CDR3 here is CASSFPYNEQFF. The complete variable domain, with remaining parts taken from reference TRBV7-3 and TRBJ2-1, reads GAGVSQTPSNKVTEKGKYVELRCDPISGHTALYWYRQSLGQGPEFLIYFQGTGAADDSGLPNDRFFAVRPEGSVSTLKIQRTERGDSAVYLCASSFPYNEQFFGPGTRLTVL.

The rearrangement joins TRBV12-3 or TRBV12-4 to TRBJ2-5; TCRdb's D call, TRBD1, is unchecked because there is no DNA. There are 16 residues in the CDR3. CDR3: CASSFLPGQGMETQYF.

The chain is built from TRBV30 and TRBJ2-7. The V gene's germline CDR1 is GTSNPN and CDR2 SVGIG (reference sequence). This CDR3 has 15 residues. The CDR3: CAWSVGSAASYEQYF.

This chain connects TRBV15 to TRBJ2-5. In germline, CDR1 is LNHNV, CDR2 YYDKDF (reference sequence). The CDR3 consists of 14 residues. The CDR3 region is CATSRDRYQETQYF. The entire variable domain, with the rest obtained from reference TRBV15 and TRBJ2-5, is as follows: DAMVIQNPRYQVTQFGKPVTLSCSQTLNHNVMYWYQQKSSQAPKLLFHYYDKDFNNEADTPDNFQSRRPNTSFCFLDIRSPGLGDTAMYLCATSRDRYQETQYFGPGTRLLVL.

The chain couples TRBV5-1 to TRBJ2-1; the D call of TRBD1 rests on TCRdb alone, since no DNA is present to check it. The CDR3 is made up of 14 amino acids. CDR1 is SGHRS and CDR2 is YFSETQ in the germline V gene. CDR3 sequence: CASSSGQGLSEQFF.

The chain combines TRBV29-1 with TRBJ2-5. CDR3 length equals 11 residues. From germline, CDR1 is SQVTM and CDR2 ANQGSEA. The CDR3 protein is CSVGLGETQYF. Full variable domain (remainder filled in from reference TRBV29-1 and TRBJ2-5): SAVISQKPSRDICQRGTSLTIQCQVDSQVTMMFWYRQQPGQSLTLIATANQGSEATYESGFVIDKFPISRPNLTFSTLTVSNMSPEDSSIYLCSVGLGETQYFGPGTRLLVL.